This T cell receptor beta chain emerged from a study of T cell repertoires in cytomegalovirus infection (dated by TCRdb to the late 2010s). Describing the broader study: Alongside well-studied HLA-B-restricted epitopes, the peptide stimulations were aimed at recently identified HLA-C-restricted CMV epitopes, whose presentation resists viral immunomodulation. Donor HLA type was relevant to the analysis, because carriage of CMV infection together with the matching HLA type was indicated by public TCR beta signatures.

The investigation overall reported the following: In both this cohort and an independent cohort of over 350 donors, the cumulative frequency of public TCR beta family members distinguished carriers of CMV infection plus the relevant HLA type. In the ex vivo response, HLA-C-restricted CMV-specific TCR beta clonotypes were dominant, and in two of eight donors the single most frequent clonotype came from this HLA-C-restricted group.

V loses 5 bases, J loses 5 bases, and the germline ends lie 6 bases apart. Counted from cysteine to phenylalanine, this CDR3 has 11 amino acids. Only the CDR3 part of the read is kept: 33 bases, read in frame from the first base. The germline V gene sets CDR1 to KGHSH and CDR2 to LQKENI. A few counts support this clonotype. Its binding antigen is unknown. No qualities accompany the bases; no much larger clone lies one base away. The meaning of the sample's treatment or condition label: in vitro stimulation with specific CMV peptide epitopes to enrich CMV-specific T cells. TCRdb names Illumina HiSeq 1500 as the instrument used. The public sequencing data were trimmed at Q25 with fastp and processed into clonotypes with MiXCR by TCRdb, which kept only in-frame beta chains. Merged by CDR3 protein, the rows form single entries marked with the most common genes and DNA. A total of just under 500,000 distinct CDR3 sequences appear in this sample, 30% to 40% of them only once. Roughly 15% of the sample is in the top ten clones.

The specimen was cultured PBMCs, collected from culture after CMV antigen stimulation. This TCR was recovered from a human donor in good health (CMV status not recorded). Some clones in this sample may be carry-over from other donors' samples. The V and J genes are TRBV18 and TRBJ1-2, and the D gene may be TRBD1, 6 bases matching. The nucleotide sequence reads as follows: TGTGCCAGCTCAGGGACATATGGCTACACCTTC. Its protein reads: CASSGTYGYTF.